This note documents a single TCR beta chain sequence. This sample stems from a study of cytomegalovirus exposure and HLA in healthy donors. Use of 60 Vbeta and 13 Jbeta primers characterized the PCR. The repertoire was sequenced with immunoSEQ multiplex PCR; TCRdb's copy has only in-frame clones and lacks some. The table has 90,000 to 150,000 clones, around 78% seen once. CDR1 is GTSNPN, CDR2 SVGIG, per germline (reference sequence). The V gene end was trimmed by 4 bases and the J gene end by 3 bases; junction bases not matched to a gene: 10. The CDR3 consists of 17 residues. The gene calls are TRBV30 and TRBJ2-6; TRBD1 agrees at 9 bases. Sample: PBMCs. This TCR was sampled from a woman aged 25 to 45 in good health and CMV-seropositive. This chain's CDR3 is CAWTGQGLFFGANVLTF. In nucleotides, the CDR3 is TGTGCCTGGACGGGACAGGGCCTGTTCTTTGGGGCCAACGTCCTGACTTTC.